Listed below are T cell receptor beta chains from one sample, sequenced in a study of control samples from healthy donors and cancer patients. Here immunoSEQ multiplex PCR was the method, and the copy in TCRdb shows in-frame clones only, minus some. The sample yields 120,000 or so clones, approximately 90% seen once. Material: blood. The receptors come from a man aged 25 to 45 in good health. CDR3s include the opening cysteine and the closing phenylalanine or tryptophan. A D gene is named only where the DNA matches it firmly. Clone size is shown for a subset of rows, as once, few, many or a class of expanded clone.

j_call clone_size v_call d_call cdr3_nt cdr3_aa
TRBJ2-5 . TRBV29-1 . TGCAGCGTTGACTCGATGGAGACCCAGTACTTC CSVDSMETQYF
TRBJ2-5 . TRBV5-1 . TGCGCCAGCAGCTTGTGGGGGAGCCAGTACTTC CASSLWGSQYF
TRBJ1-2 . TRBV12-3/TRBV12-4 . TGTGCCAGCAGTCCCGGGGATGACTATGGCTACACCTTC CASSPGDDYGYTF
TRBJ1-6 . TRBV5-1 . TGCGCCAGCAGCTTGGACGGCAGAGGCGTAATCCACTTT CASSLDGRGVIHF
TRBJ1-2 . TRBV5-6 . TGTGCCAGCAGCTTGGGGTCTCCCGGGGTCGGCTACACCTTC CASSLGSPGVGYTF
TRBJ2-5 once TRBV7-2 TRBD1 TGTGCCAGCAGCTTAAGGCCGGGGACAGGGGGAGAGACCCAGTACTTC CASSLRPGTGGETQYF
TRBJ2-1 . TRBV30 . TGTGCCTGGAGTGTAAATAACAATGAGCAGTTCTTC CAWSVNNNEQFF
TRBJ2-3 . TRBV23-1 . TGCGCCAGCAGTACAACTTTTCGCCATCTAGGAACCTCCGCGGATACGCAGTATTTT CASSTTFRHLGTSADTQYF
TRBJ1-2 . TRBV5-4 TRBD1 TGTGCCAGCAGCTTGGGGACAGGGGGCTATGGCTACACCTTC CASSLGTGGYGYTF
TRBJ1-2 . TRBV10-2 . TGCGCCAGCAGTGTCGGTACGGACTATGGCTACACCTTC CASSVGTDYGYTF
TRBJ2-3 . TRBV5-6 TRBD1 TGTGCCAGCAGCTTCCCAGACAGGGACCCAGATACGCAGTATTTT CASSFPDRDPDTQYF
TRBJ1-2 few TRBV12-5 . TGTGCTAGTGGTTTAGACAACTATGGCTACACCTTC CASGLDNYGYTF
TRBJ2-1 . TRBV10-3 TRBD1 TGTGCCATCAGGCGACAGGGGGCGCTCGACAATGAGCAGTTCTTC CAIRRQGALDNEQFF
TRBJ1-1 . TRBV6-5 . TGTGCCAGCAGTTACGGGGGGCAGGGAGGGACTGAAGCTTTCTTT CASSYGGQGGTEAFF
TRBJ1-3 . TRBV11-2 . TGTGCCGCTACAGGGCTCCTTGGAAACACCATATATTTT CAATGLLGNTIYF
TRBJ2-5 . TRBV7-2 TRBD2 TGTGCCAGCAGCTTACTAGCGGGGGGGCAAGAGACCCAGTACTTC CASSLLAGGQETQYF
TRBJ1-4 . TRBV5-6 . TGTGCCAGCAGCTTGGGGGTGGCGGGTGAAAAACTGTTTTTT CASSLGVAGEKLFF
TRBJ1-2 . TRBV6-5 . TGTGCCAGCAGCCCGCGCCGGACGGCTAACTATGGCTACACCTTC CASSPRRTANYGYTF
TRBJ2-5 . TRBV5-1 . TGCGCCAGCAGCTTGGTCGGGGGCTCTTACCAAGAGACCCAGTACTTC CASSLVGGSYQETQYF
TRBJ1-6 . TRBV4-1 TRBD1 TGCGCCAGCAGCCAAGAAACAGGGACAGGGGGTTCACCCCTCCACTTT CASSQETGTGGSPLHF
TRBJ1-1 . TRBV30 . TGTGCCTGGAGTGTACAGGTGAACACTGAAGCTTTCTTT CAWSVQVNTEAFF
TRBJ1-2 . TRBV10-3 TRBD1 TGTGCCATCAGTGACGGACAGGGAGATGGCTACACCTTC CAISDGQGDGYTF